What follows is one TCR beta chain and its context. Its binding antigen is unknown. No base quality values were provided; no much bigger clone lies one nucleotide off. This entry is derived from a study of T-cell reconstitution after alpha-beta-depleted transplantation in children (dated by TCRdb to the mid-2010s). A note on the overall study: Using TCR repertoire profiling, the study quantitatively followed how T-cell immune reconstitution unfolded in children after TCRalphabeta/CD19-depleted allogeneic hematopoietic cell transplantation. Beyond this particular receptor, the publication reports: Apparently early alphabetaT-cell count recovery about two months after transplant reportedly relied on only several hundred rapidly expanded clones derived from non-depleted graft cells. In some patients, the high TCRbeta diversity seen at day 60 was put down to recipient T cells and intrathymic progenitors that had survived conditioning. Over the following months the frequencies of hyperexpanded clones went down, and after one year T-cell counts and TCRbeta diversity were mostly credited to newly produced T cells.

The library relied on PCR. This sample was sequenced with an Illumina HiSeq 2500. Molecular barcoding was employed in the preparation of TCR libraries, with unique molecular identifiers being used to normalize TCRbeta repertoire quantification. The public reads were reanalyzed by TCRdb: fastp trimming at Q25, MiXCR alignment, in-frame beta chains only. Each record represents a unique CDR3 protein, reported with the most common genes and DNA among its rows. Counted in this sample were 28,000 or so distinct CDR3 sequences; roughly a sixth of them appeared once. Around 38% of the sample is held by the ten biggest clonotypes. The sample's time point label is to be understood as: day 60 (about 2 months) after transplantation. This sample's treatment or condition label indicates: allogeneic hematopoietic cell transplantation with graft depleted of TCRalphabeta T cells and CD19 B cells. Transplant recipients were children who received TCRalphabeta/CD19-depleted allogeneic hematopoietic cell grafts.

Between the V and J ends, shortened by 3 bases and 1 base respectively, the junction contains 3 bases. The CDR3 covers 13 residues, taking in both the cysteine and the phenylalanine. Only the CDR3 part of the read is kept: 39 bases, read in frame from the first base. This chain joins TRBV12-3 or TRBV12-4 to TRBJ2-2; the D segment cannot be called with confidence. The sequences come from PBMCs, mostly from graft donor cells, collected 60 days after TCRalphabeta/CD19-depleted stem cell transplant. The source is a male patient under 10 years old who had a stem cell transplant for acute lymphoblastic leukemia, so the T cells may come from the graft donor. The CDR3 in this case is CASSFENTGELFF. The nucleotide sequence is given as TGTGCCAGCAGTTTTGAGAACACCGGGGAGCTGTTTTTT.